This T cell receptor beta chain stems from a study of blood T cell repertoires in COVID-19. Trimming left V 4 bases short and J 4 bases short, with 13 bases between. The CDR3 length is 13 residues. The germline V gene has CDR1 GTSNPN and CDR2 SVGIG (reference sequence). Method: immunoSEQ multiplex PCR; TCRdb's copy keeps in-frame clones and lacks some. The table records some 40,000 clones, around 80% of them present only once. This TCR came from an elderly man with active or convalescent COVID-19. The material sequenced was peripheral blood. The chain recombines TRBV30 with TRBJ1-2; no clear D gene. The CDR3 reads CAWMRVRTYGYTF. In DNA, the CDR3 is TGTGCCTGGATGAGGGTCAGGACCTATGGCTACACCTTC. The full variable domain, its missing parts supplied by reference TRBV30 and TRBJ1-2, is SQTIHQWPATLVQPVGSPLSLECTVEGTSNPNLYWYRQAAGRGLQLLFYSVGIGQISSEVPQNLSASRPQDRQFILSSKKLLLSDSGFYLCAWMRVRTYGYTFGSGTRLTVV.